These T cell receptor beta chains were read from a single sample in a study of regulatory T cells in long-lasting Graves disease. Using its own MiXCR run on the multiplex PCR reads, TCRdb lists one record per CDR3 protein. Of about 470,000 distinct CDR3 sequences listed, roughly 21% were seen once; the top ten hold around 7%. The sample consisted of peripheral blood mononuclear cells (PBMCs), taken when the disease was refractory, from a patient treated with antithyroid drugs. The receptor set was obtained from a female donor with Graves disease. Both conserved end residues are part of each CDR3. Each record gives: clone size, V gene, J gene, D gene, CDR3 protein, CDR3 DNA. The D gene is left open where the match is weak. Clone sizes are given selectively: once, few, many, or a class where the clone is expanded.

>few|TRBV4-3|TRBJ1-4|-
CASSQDHIGDGVNEKLFF
TGCGCCAGCAGCCAAGATCACATCGGGGACGGGGTCAATGAAAAACTGTTTTTT
>many|TRBV10-3|TRBJ2-7|TRBD1
CAISAGQGDEQYF
TGTGCCATCAGCGCGGGACAGGGGGACGAGCAGTACTTC
>many|TRBV28|TRBJ1-1|-
CASNLPAGLGTEAFF
TGTGCCAGCAACCTGCCAGCGGGGCTGGGCACTGAAGCTTTCTTT
>many|TRBV12-3/TRBV12-4|TRBJ1-1|-
CASSLRQENTEAFF
TGTGCCAGCAGTTTAAGGCAGGAGAACACTGAAGCTTTCTTT
>many|TRBV27|TRBJ2-7|-
CASSLSTAYEQYF
TGTGCCAGCAGTTTATCGACGGCCTACGAGCAGTACTTC
>many|TRBV10-3|TRBJ1-1|TRBD1
CAISSTGEATEAFF
TGTGCCATCAGCTCGACAGGGGAGGCCACTGAAGCTTTCTTT
>many|TRBV2|TRBJ1-4|-
CASSVYRQNEKLFF
TGTGCCAGCAGTGTGTATCGCCAAAATGAAAAACTGTTTTTT
>-|TRBV9|TRBJ1-2|-
CASSEGGAWGYTF
TGTGCCAGCAGCGAGGGAGGGGCTTGGGGCTACACCTTC
>once|TRBV7-8|TRBJ2-7|TRBD2
CASSLGSGSAPYEQYF
TGTGCCAGCAGCTTAGGAAGCGGGAGCGCTCCCTACGAGCAGTACTTC
>many|TRBV6-5|TRBJ2-7|-
CASSYGGGEQYF
TGTGCCAGCAGTTACGGTGGCGGCGAGCAGTACTTC
>many|TRBV7-3|TRBJ2-1|-
CASSLQGGVGNEQFF
TGTGCCAGCAGCTTACAGGGGGGGGTTGGCAATGAGCAGTTCTTC
>-|TRBV5-1|TRBJ2-5|-
CATTGSGETQYF
TGCGCCACTACAGGGTCGGGGGAGACCCAGTACTTC
>-|TRBV2|TRBJ1-1|TRBD1
CASGDGTGANREAFF
TGTGCCAGCGGGGACGGGACAGGGGCCAACAGGGAAGCTTTCTTT
>-|TRBV4-3|TRBJ2-7|-
CASSRRRGSYEQYF
TGCGCCAGCAGCCGCCGACGGGGCTCCTACGAGCAGTACTTC
>many|TRBV2|TRBJ1-5|-
CASSEIGANQPQHF
TGTGCCAGCAGTGAAATAGGGGCCAATCAGCCCCAGCATTTT
>few|TRBV29-1|TRBJ2-5|-
CSVGGRQETQYF
TGCAGCGTTGGAGGCAGGCAAGAGACCCAGTACTTC
>-|TRBV28|TRBJ2-1|TRBD1
CASSLLYGQGNNEQFF
TGTGCCAGCAGCTTGTTATACGGACAGGGGAACAATGAGCAGTTCTTC
>-|TRBV5-1|TRBJ1-2|-
CASSFDGGGDTF
TGCGCCAGCAGCTTTGACGGCGGTGGCGACACCTTC
>many|TRBV29-1|TRBJ1-2|TRBD1
CSVETPGQGGFYGYTF
TGCAGCGTTGAGACACCGGGACAGGGAGGGTTCTATGGCTACACCTTC
>-|TRBV28|TRBJ2-5|-
CASRLAETQYF
TGTGCCAGCAGGCTAGCGGAGACCCAGTACTTC
>many|TRBV28|TRBJ1-6|-
CASSLGPGRRSPLHF
TGTGCCAGCAGTTTAGGTCCAGGGCGGCGTTCACCCCTCCACTTT